The present TCR beta chain was sequenced within a study of control samples from healthy donors and cancer patients. CDR1 MNHEY and CDR2 SVGEGT come from the germline V gene. The CDR3 runs to 13 residues. V was trimmed by 4 bases and J by 7 bases, leaving 13 bases between them. TCRdb's table, derived via immunoSEQ multiplex PCR, lists solely in-frame clones and lacks some. The repertoire has approximately 14,000 clones, about 72% of them found once; the top ten carry roughly 15%. This TCR was recovered from a female donor with lung cancer. The sequenced material came from formalin-fixed, paraffin-embedded tissue. The chain couples TRBV6-2 or TRBV6-3 to TRBJ1-2; D is uncertain. The CDR3: CASSSAFSGGYTF. In nucleotides, the CDR3 is TGTGCCAGCAGTTCCGCCTTCTCTGGTGGCTACACCTTC.